This T cell receptor (beta chain) was captured by sequencing in a study of T cell repertoires in cytomegalovirus infection. The germline CDR1 and CDR2 sequences are SGHDN and FVKESK. The CDR3 covers 13 residues. Trimming took 4 bases from V and 4 from J, leaving 10 bases between them. One entry per CDR3 protein results from TCRdb running MiXCR on the reads. The sample lists about 460,000 distinct CDR3 sequences, 11% occurring once. This clonotype was counted many times. The source of this sequence is a human donor in good health (CMV status not recorded). Some clones in this sample may be carry-over from other donors' samples. Sequences were obtained from PBMCs. The chain uses TRBV14 and TRBJ1-2, with D maybe TRBD1 (5 bases). As DNA, the CDR3 is TGTGCCAGCAGCCCGGGGACCTTCTATGGCTACACCTTC. This encodes CASSPGTFYGYTF.